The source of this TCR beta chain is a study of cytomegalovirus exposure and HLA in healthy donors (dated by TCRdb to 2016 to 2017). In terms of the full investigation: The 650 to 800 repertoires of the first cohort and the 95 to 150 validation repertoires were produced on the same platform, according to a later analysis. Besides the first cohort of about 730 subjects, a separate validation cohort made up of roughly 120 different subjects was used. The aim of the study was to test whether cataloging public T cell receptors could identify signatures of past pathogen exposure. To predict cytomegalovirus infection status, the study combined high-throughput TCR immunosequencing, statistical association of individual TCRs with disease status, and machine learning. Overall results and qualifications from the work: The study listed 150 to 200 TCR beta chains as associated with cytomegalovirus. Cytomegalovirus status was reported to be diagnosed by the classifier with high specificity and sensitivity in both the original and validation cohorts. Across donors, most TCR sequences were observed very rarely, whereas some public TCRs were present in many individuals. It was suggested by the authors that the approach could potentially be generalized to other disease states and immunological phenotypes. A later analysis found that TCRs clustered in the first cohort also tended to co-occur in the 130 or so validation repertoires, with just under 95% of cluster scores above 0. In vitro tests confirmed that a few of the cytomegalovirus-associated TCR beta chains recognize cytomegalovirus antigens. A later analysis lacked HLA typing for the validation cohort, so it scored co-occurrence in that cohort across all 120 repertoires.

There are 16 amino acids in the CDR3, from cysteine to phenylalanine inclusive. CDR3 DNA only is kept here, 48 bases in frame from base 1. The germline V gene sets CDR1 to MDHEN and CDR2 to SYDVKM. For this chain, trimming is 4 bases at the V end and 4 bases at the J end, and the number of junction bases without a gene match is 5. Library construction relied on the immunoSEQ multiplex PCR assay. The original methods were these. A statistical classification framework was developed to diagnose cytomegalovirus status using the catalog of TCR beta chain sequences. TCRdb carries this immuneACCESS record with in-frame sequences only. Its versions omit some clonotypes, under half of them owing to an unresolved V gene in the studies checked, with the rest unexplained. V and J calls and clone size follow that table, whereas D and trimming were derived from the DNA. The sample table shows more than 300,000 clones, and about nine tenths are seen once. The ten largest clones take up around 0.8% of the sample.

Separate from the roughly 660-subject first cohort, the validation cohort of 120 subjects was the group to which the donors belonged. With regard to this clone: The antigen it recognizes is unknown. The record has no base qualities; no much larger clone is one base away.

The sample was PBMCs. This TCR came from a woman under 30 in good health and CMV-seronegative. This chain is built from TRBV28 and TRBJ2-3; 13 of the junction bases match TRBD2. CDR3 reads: CASSSGTSGTADTQYF. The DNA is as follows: TGTGCCAGCAGTTCCGGGACTAGCGGGACCGCAGATACGCAGTATTTT. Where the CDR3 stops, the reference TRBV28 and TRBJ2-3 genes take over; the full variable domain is DVKVTQSSRYLVKRTGEKVFLECVQDMDHENMFWYRQDPGLGLRLIYFSYDVKMKEKGDIPEGYSVSREKKERFSLILESASTNQTSMYLCASSSGTSGTADTQYFGPGTRLTVL.